What follows is one T cell receptor (beta chain) and its context. In the original processing: Reference gene primer amplification gave nucleated cell count estimates. Only in-frame clones appear in the TCRdb table, and some are missing; sequencing was by immunoSEQ multiplex PCR. The V and J calls and the clone size are those of that table, but D and trimming were determined from the DNA. The sample contains approximately 300,000 clones, roughly 85% of which appear only once. These data originate in a study of blood T cell repertoires in COVID-19. The CDR3 is made up of 12 amino acids. J lost 7 bases, V lost 3 bases, and 5 bases had no gene match. Germline V lookup: CDR1 GTSNPN, CDR2 SVGIG (reference sequence). Researchers sorted participants into cohorts using their self-reported clinical history.

The V and J genes are TRBV30 and TRBJ1-2, with 7 bases that match TRBD1. Sequencing input: PBMCs or T cells enriched from blood (not recorded which). This receptor was taken from a woman aged 25 to 39 who had been exposed to COVID-19. The CDR3 region is CAWSRQGVGYTF. In nucleotides, the CDR3 is TGTGCCTGGAGCAGGCAGGGGGTTGGCTACACCTTC.